The source of this TCR beta chain is a study of CD8+ T cells in alopecia areata (dated by TCRdb to the late 2010s). Context from the whole study: The treated patients took part in an open-label pilot trial in which moderate-to-severe alopecia areata was treated with oral tofacitinib at 5 to 10 mg twice daily. Patients stayed on tofacitinib for 6 to 18 months and then had 6 months of follow-up off drug so that delayed response and recurrence could be assessed. The SALT score, which quantifies the percentage of affected scalp surface area, was used to measure disease severity in treated patients. To study T cell clonal expansion in alopecia areata, the researchers applied high-throughput TCRbeta sequencing to both the C3H/HeJ mouse model and human patients. In humans, TCRbeta sequencing was performed on scalp tissue and on sorted CD4+ and CD8+ peripheral blood T cells from healthy controls and from patients with patchy or totalis/universalis alopecia areata. Tofacitinib-treated patients had biopsies at baseline and at 4 and 24 weeks of treatment, with a later scalp biopsy in several patients. Clonality in the scalp was compared among normal scalp (n=4), patchy alopecia areata scalp (n=8), and alopecia totalis/universalis scalp (n=8). The RNA source kit depended on sample type: the PAXgene miRNA kit for fixed scalp, the miRNeasy kit for PBMCs, and the RNeasy kit for mouse skin. Amplification of TCRbeta CDR3 regions was done by immunoSEQ multiplex PCR using 35 Vbeta forward primers and 13 Jbeta reverse primers. General findings and caveats noted by the study authors: Many expanded lesional clones persisted in scalp and blood during tofacitinib treatment, which may partly explain relapse after stopping treatment. Unlike mouse skin, where gammadelta T cells dominate, normal human skin contains resident alphabeta T cells that get sequenced too, which complicates analysis of the scalp TCR repertoire. With tofacitinib, both scalp clonality and the number of expanded CD8+ clones among the top 100 scalp clones went down significantly. The treated cohort was small, with a single nonresponder, so links between baseline CD8+ expansion and response need larger studies. Shared TCR sequences between patients were less evident than in mice, which may be partly attributable to HLA diversity in the patient population. Higher clonality and more expanded CD8+ clones were observed in lesional scalp than in normal scalp, particularly in alopecia totalis/universalis, a finding suggestive of antigenic drive.

In its sample, this clone was seen a few times. Its antigen is unknown. Base qualities were left out, and no much larger clone turns up one base away. Library prep was done by the immunoSEQ multiplex PCR assay. RNA was extracted from all samples and reverse transcribed into cDNA, which served as template for TCR sequencing. First-strand cDNA was synthesized with SuperScript III using a 2:1 mix of oligo-dT and random hexamers. A synthetic immune receptor repertoire was used to gauge amplification bias, and whatever bias remained was removed computationally. In the original analysis: Raw reads were preprocessed to remove errors, and CDR3 was defined by IMGT conventions from the conserved cysteine to phenylalanine. Clonality was computed as 1 minus the Shannon entropy, with the entropy normalized by log2 of the number of productive unique TCRs. Scalp TCRbeta sequences were cross-referenced with sorted blood CD4 and CD8 repertoires so that the CD4 or CD8 identity of scalp clones could be inferred. Imported from immuneACCESS, the table was reduced by TCRdb to in-frame sequences with V and J called. These copies leave out some clones; in studies compared against another copy, an unresolved V gene accounts for under half, and the cause of the remainder is not known. D and trimming come from the DNA, and the V and J calls and clone size come from that table. Present in this sample are some 180,000 clones, about 51% of which were seen just once. The top ten clonotypes cover 10% of the sample.

The CDR3 contains 14 residues, cysteine and phenylalanine counted. Only the CDR3 DNA stays, 42 bases, in frame from base 1. The germline V gene specifies ENHRY as CDR1 and SYGVKD as CDR2. V and J are truncated by 3 bases and 0 bases respectively, leaving an intervening sequence of 8 bases. This specimen's treatment or condition label, per the study, means: oral pan-JAK inhibitor, 5-10 mg twice daily. Lesional scalp punch biopsies and peripheral blood were collected from alopecia areata patients. PBMCs were separated by density centrifugation and stained for CD3, CD4 and CD8, after which CD4+ and CD8+ T cells were sorted on a FACSAria.

The TCR sequence derives from a human donor with alopecia areata. Sequencing used CD8+ T cells sorted from blood, obtained at approximately week 51, from a patient treated with tofacitinib. Recombination joined TRBV10-3 with TRBJ2-5, with an unclear D gene assignment. The bases are TGTGCCATCAGTGATTTGCAAAACCAAGAGACCCAGTACTTC. Protein translation: CAISDLQNQETQYF.